The text below deals with one T cell receptor (beta chain). TCRdb independently ran MiXCR on the 5' RACE reads; one entry per CDR3 protein. There are about 810,000 distinct CDR3 sequences in the sample; around 12% occur only once, and about 1.5% lies in the top ten. This sample stems from a study of identical twins. The CDR3 length is 10 residues. The V and J ends lost 7 bases and 4 bases respectively, with 5 bases between them. Germline CDR1 is SNHLY and CDR2 is FYNNEI. In addition, the sample was reused for a study of yellow fever vaccine responses in identical twins.

This rearrangement joins TRBV2 to TRBJ2-7; D gene uncertain. Source material: PBMCs. This TCR was sampled from a woman aged 18-30 years in good health. CDR3 nucleotide sequence: TGTGCCAGCAAGGGTTACGAGCAGTACTTC. This sequence encodes CASKGYEQYF.